Listed below are T cell receptor beta chains from one sample, sequenced in a study of blood T cell repertoires in COVID-19. The repertoire was sequenced with immunoSEQ multiplex PCR; TCRdb's copy has only in-frame clones and lacks some. The table has some 300,000 clones, around 88% seen once; the top ten hold less than 15%. Sequencing was done on a sample of peripheral blood. These receptor sequences come from a woman in her 70s with COVID-19, enrolled during active disease. The CDR3 runs from the conserved cysteine through the conserved F or W. D genes are given only for firm matches. The size entry is marked missing in some rows and otherwise reads once, few, many or a size class.

abundance | j_gene | d_gene | v_gene | CDR3nt | CDR3aa
NA | TRBJ1-4 | TRBD1 | TRBV27 | TGTGCCAGCAGTTCAGGGGGCAGAAATGAAAAACTGTTTTTT | CASSSGGRNEKLFF
NA | TRBJ2-7 | NA | TRBV10-3 | TGTGCCATCAACGACAGGAGTTCCTACGAGCAGTACTTC | CAINDRSSYEQYF
NA | TRBJ2-2 | TRBD2 | TRBV18 | TGTGCCAGCTCACCACCAGCGGGGGGAATCACCGGGGAGCTGTTTTTT | CASSPPAGGITGELFF
NA | TRBJ2-3 | NA | TRBV5-3 | TGTGCCAGAAGCCGGGGAGATACGCAGTATTTT | CARSRGDTQYF
NA | TRBJ2-2 | TRBD1 | TRBV9 | TGTGCCAGCAGCGTAAGGGACAACAGGGGTACGGCGAACACCGGGGAGCTGTTTTTT | CASSVRDNRGTANTGELFF
NA | TRBJ2-2 | TRBD2 | TRBV30 | TGTGCCTGGAGTCCTGGGGGGGTAGCGGGGTTCACCGGGGAGCTGTTTTTT | CAWSPGGVAGFTGELFF
NA | TRBJ1-5 | NA | TRBV2 | TGTGCCAGCAGTGAAGTGAGCGATGGCCATCAGCCCCAGCATTTT | CASSEVSDGHQPQHF
few | TRBJ1-6 | NA | TRBV5-4 | TGTGCCAGCAGCTTGACCGCAACAGTGACCGATTCACCCCTCCACTTT | CASSLTATVTDSPLHF
NA | TRBJ1-4 | NA | TRBV5-1 | TGCGCCAGCAGCTTGGGCGGGCTAGGTGAAAAACTGTTTTTT | CASSLGGLGEKLFF
NA | TRBJ1-5 | TRBD1 | TRBV10-2 | TGCGCCAGCATGGGACTCCGGCAGGGGGCTAACAATCAGCCCCAGCATTTT | CASMGLRQGANNQPQHF
NA | TRBJ1-2 | NA | TRBV2 | TGTGCCAGCAGTCCTCGGGACATTCGAGTCTATGGCTACACCTTC | CASSPRDIRVYGYTF
NA | TRBJ1-1 | TRBD1 | TRBV11-2 | TGTGCCAGCAGGTATATACAGGGGGGAGCTTTCTTT | CASRYIQGGAFF
NA | TRBJ2-3 | TRBD1 | TRBV9 | TGTGCCAGCAGCGTAGGGGGGACAGGCACAGATACGCAGTATTTT | CASSVGGTGTDTQYF
NA | TRBJ1-6 | TRBD1 | TRBV2 | TGTGCCAGCAGTGGTCAGGGGGAGAATTCACCCCTCCACTTT | CASSGQGENSPLHF
once | TRBJ1-6 | NA | TRBV19 | TGTGCCAGTTGGGCCAGGGGTGCACCCCTCCACTTT | CASWARGAPLHF
NA | TRBJ1-4 | NA | TRBV6-5 | TGTGCCAGCAGCCTACAGGGTATTCTTGAAAAACTGTTTTTT | CASSLQGILEKLFF
once | TRBJ2-1 | NA | TRBV24-1 | TGTGCCACCAGTGAGCCAGACAATGAGCAGTTCTTC | CATSEPDNEQFF
NA | TRBJ1-2 | TRBD1 | TRBV3-1/TRBV3-2 | TGTGCCAGCAGCCAAGGGGTGACAGGGGAAGGCTACACCTTC | CASSQGVTGEGYTF
NA | TRBJ1-4 | TRBD1 | TRBV4-1 | TGCGCCAGCAGCCAACCGGACAGGGGGCGGGGTGGTGAAAAACTGTTTTTT | CASSQPDRGRGGEKLFF
few | TRBJ2-1 | TRBD1 | TRBV19 | TGTGCCAGTAGTATGGGGGCAGGGGGCCGCTCCTACAATGAGCAGTTCTTC | CASSMGAGGRSYNEQFF
NA | TRBJ2-2 | TRBD1 | TRBV7-9 | TGTGCCAGCAGCTTAGCTCCGCTGACAGGGGGTGTCTCCACCGGGGAGCTGTTTTTT | CASSLAPLTGGVSTGELFF
NA | TRBJ2-2 | NA | TRBV5-1 | TGCGCCAGTAAACGACAACAGGACACCGGGGAGCTGTTTTTT | CASKRQQDTGELFF
few | TRBJ1-1 | TRBD1 | TRBV19 | TGTGCCAGTAGTGTATCAGGGGGCGTCGGGGAAGCTTTCTTT | CASSVSGGVGEAFF
NA | TRBJ1-2 | NA | TRBV24-1 | TGTGCCAAGCGAGTCGGGGGACATGGCTACACCTTC | CAKRVGGHGYTF
NA | TRBJ2-2 | NA | TRBV5-1 | TGCGCCAGCAGCTTAGGGAGCGCCGGGGAGCTGTTTTTT | CASSLGSAGELFF
NA | TRBJ1-1 | NA | TRBV15 | TGTGCCACCAGCAGAGATCTCTCGACAGCTAACACTGAAGCTTTCTTT | CATSRDLSTANTEAFF
NA | TRBJ2-2 | NA | TRBV18 | TGTGCCAGCTCCCCCGACAGGCTTAACACCGGGGAGCTGTTTTTT | CASSPDRLNTGELFF
once | TRBJ1-1 | NA | TRBV3-1/TRBV3-2 | TGTGCCAGCAGCCAAGGCGAGACAGCATTTCCTTTCTTT | CASSQGETAFPFF
once | TRBJ1-1 | NA | TRBV4-2 | TGTGCCAGCAGCCACCAGGGACTCCCCTCAAGGAGGAACACTGAAGCTTTCTTT | CASSHQGLPSRRNTEAFF
NA | TRBJ1-4 | NA | TRBV7-2 | TGTGCCAGCAGCTTAGGAGTGGGCCTGGTAGAACTGTTTTTT | CASSLGVGLVELFF
NA | TRBJ1-1 | NA | TRBV6-5 | TGTGCCACCACCCCGCAGGGGATGAACACTGAAGCTTTCTTT | CATTPQGMNTEAFF
NA | TRBJ1-6 | TRBD1 | TRBV5-4 | TGTGCCAGCAGCCGTAGACAGGGGACGGGGGATTCACCCCTCCACTTT | CASSRRQGTGDSPLHF
NA | TRBJ1-2 | NA | TRBV6-5 | TGTGCCAGCAGTTACGCGGGGGGCTCTGACTATGGCTACACCTTC | CASSYAGGSDYGYTF
NA | TRBJ1-2 | NA | TRBV6-5 | TGTGCCAGCAGTTACTCTTGGGGGCGGTATGGCTACACCTTC | CASSYSWGRYGYTF
NA | TRBJ1-2 | NA | TRBV29-1 | TGCAGCGTTGATAGGGGCGCAAACTATGGCTACACCTTC | CSVDRGANYGYTF
NA | TRBJ1-5 | NA | TRBV7-8 | TGTGCCAGCAGCTGGGGGGGCGGGAATCAGCCCCAGCATTTT | CASSWGGGNQPQHF
NA | TRBJ1-2 | NA | TRBV2 | TGTGCCAGCAGTGAACAGGACTTGAACTATGGCTACACCTTC | CASSEQDLNYGYTF